These T cell receptor beta chains were read from a single sample in a study of T cells in Graves' hyperthyroidism and ophthalmopathy. TCRdb fed the multiplex PCR reads into MiXCR, producing one record per CDR3 protein. The sample has about 350,000 distinct CDR3 sequences; around 13% are singletons. The source material was blood. These receptors originate from a woman under 40 with Graves' hyperthyroidism. CDR3s include the opening cysteine and the closing phenylalanine or tryptophan. Each record gives: D gene, V gene, clone size, J gene, CDR3 protein, CDR3 DNA. D genes are given only for firm matches. The listing skips clone size in some rows; elsewhere it reads once, few, many or a size class.

.	TRBV9	.	TRBJ1-3	CASSVESVPNSGNTIYF	TGTGCCAGCAGCGTTGAGTCCGTGCCGAACTCTGGAAACACCATATATTTT
.	TRBV19	.	TRBJ1-1	CASSIQGMGTEAFF	TGTGCCAGTAGTATCCAGGGGATGGGAACTGAAGCTTTCTTT
.	TRBV4-1	.	TRBJ2-5	CASSGSGRSSQYF	TGCGCCAGCTCAGGTTCGGGCAGGAGCTCCCAGTACTTC
TRBD2	TRBV12-3/TRBV12-4	many	TRBJ2-1	CASRLAGGLEQFF	TGTGCCAGCCGACTAGCGGGAGGGCTTGAGCAGTTCTTC
.	TRBV12-3/TRBV12-4	many	TRBJ1-5	CASSLRGARLPQPQHF	TGTGCCAGCAGTTTACGGGGGGCCCGGCTCCCCCAGCCCCAGCATTTT
.	TRBV20-1	.	TRBJ1-3	CSASGTTSGNTIYF	TGCAGTGCTAGCGGGACTACCTCTGGAAACACCATATATTTT
.	TRBV6-6	many	TRBJ1-6	CASSYGVSAYNSPLHF	TGTGCCAGCAGTTACGGGGTTTCCGCCTATAATTCACCCCTCCACTTT
.	TRBV4-1	few	TRBJ2-7	CASSQRAIGVHEQYF	TGCGCCAGCAGCCAAAGAGCGATAGGGGTCCACGAGCAGTACTTC
.	TRBV9	few	TRBJ2-1	CASSVDGSIFNEQFF	TGTGCCAGCAGCGTAGACGGGAGTATATTCAATGAGCAGTTCTTC
TRBD1	TRBV11-2	many	TRBJ2-3	CASSPTGSDTDTQYF	TGTGCCAGCAGCCCGACAGGGTCGGACACAGATACGCAGTATTTT
TRBD2	TRBV18	.	TRBJ2-1	CASSNNFLAVYNEQFF	TGTGCCAGCTCAAACAACTTCCTAGCGGTATATAATGAGCAGTTCTTC
.	TRBV29-1	few	TRBJ2-2	CSVKFGGGRDTGELFF	TGCAGCGTTAAATTTGGAGGGGGCCGGGACACCGGGGAGCTGTTTTTT
.	TRBV7-3	many	TRBJ2-1	CASSPPGSNEQFF	TGTGCCAGCAGCCCTCCTGGCTCCAATGAGCAGTTCTTC